This TCR beta chain was recovered during a study of spatial heterogeneity in lung cancer. Overall study results and limits: Tracking of tumor mutation counts was seen in expanded intratumoral alpha and beta TCR counts.

Time point denoted: sample taken at primary tumor resection. The study sequenced unsorted whole RNA from tumor, nontumor lung or frozen PBMC. This clonotype showed up many times. Its antigen remains unidentified. This beta chain lies outside the target of a library built for alpha chains; its clone size means little. Each TCR cDNA molecule carried a unique molecular identifier. TCRdb re-called the 5' RACE reads with MiXCR, one entry per CDR3 protein. The data hold 9,700 or so distinct CDR3 sequences, with around 6% observed a single time. V was clipped by 7 bases and J by 0 bases, with 13 bases between them. Germline V lookup: CDR1 MNHNY, CDR2 SVGAGI (reference sequence). This CDR3 region has 15 residues.

The input for sequencing was lung tumor tissue, taken at surgery. This clonotype was obtained from a male donor with early-stage non-small cell lung cancer. The chain carries TRBV6-6 and TRBJ1-3; D is uncertain. The CDR3 DNA follows: TGTGCCAGCACCGATACGGGGAGCTCTGGAAACACCATATATTTT. Amino acids: CASTDTGSSGNTIYF.